This TCR beta chain was identified during a study of blood T cell repertoires in COVID-19. Study summary: Samples came from the United States, Italy and Spain, spanning acute and convalescent COVID-19. PBMCs, B-cell-depleted T cells, or T cells were the source of the cDNA or gDNA that made up the material.

In the original processing: Researchers report that nucleated cell counts were estimated from reference gene primer amplification. Repertoires were generated with immunoSEQ multiplex PCR, while TCRdb's copy carries only in-frame clones and drops some. The DNA was the basis for D and trimming; V, J and clone size are from that table. The table has more than 50,000 clones, around 67% seen once; the top ten hold about 14%. The CDR3 runs to 16 residues. V was shortened by 6 bases and J by 4 bases, with 19 bases between the two germline ends. The germline CDR1 and CDR2 sequences are WSHSY and SAAADI. The chain employs TRBV10-2 and TRBJ2-1; tentatively, D is TRBD1 (5 bases). Material: peripheral blood. This receptor was taken from a woman in her 70s with acute or convalescent COVID-19. The CDR3, as DNA: TGCGCCAGCAGGGAGCAGGGCCCGTTTTCGTACAATGAGCAGTTCTTC. Amino acids: CASREQGPFSYNEQFF.